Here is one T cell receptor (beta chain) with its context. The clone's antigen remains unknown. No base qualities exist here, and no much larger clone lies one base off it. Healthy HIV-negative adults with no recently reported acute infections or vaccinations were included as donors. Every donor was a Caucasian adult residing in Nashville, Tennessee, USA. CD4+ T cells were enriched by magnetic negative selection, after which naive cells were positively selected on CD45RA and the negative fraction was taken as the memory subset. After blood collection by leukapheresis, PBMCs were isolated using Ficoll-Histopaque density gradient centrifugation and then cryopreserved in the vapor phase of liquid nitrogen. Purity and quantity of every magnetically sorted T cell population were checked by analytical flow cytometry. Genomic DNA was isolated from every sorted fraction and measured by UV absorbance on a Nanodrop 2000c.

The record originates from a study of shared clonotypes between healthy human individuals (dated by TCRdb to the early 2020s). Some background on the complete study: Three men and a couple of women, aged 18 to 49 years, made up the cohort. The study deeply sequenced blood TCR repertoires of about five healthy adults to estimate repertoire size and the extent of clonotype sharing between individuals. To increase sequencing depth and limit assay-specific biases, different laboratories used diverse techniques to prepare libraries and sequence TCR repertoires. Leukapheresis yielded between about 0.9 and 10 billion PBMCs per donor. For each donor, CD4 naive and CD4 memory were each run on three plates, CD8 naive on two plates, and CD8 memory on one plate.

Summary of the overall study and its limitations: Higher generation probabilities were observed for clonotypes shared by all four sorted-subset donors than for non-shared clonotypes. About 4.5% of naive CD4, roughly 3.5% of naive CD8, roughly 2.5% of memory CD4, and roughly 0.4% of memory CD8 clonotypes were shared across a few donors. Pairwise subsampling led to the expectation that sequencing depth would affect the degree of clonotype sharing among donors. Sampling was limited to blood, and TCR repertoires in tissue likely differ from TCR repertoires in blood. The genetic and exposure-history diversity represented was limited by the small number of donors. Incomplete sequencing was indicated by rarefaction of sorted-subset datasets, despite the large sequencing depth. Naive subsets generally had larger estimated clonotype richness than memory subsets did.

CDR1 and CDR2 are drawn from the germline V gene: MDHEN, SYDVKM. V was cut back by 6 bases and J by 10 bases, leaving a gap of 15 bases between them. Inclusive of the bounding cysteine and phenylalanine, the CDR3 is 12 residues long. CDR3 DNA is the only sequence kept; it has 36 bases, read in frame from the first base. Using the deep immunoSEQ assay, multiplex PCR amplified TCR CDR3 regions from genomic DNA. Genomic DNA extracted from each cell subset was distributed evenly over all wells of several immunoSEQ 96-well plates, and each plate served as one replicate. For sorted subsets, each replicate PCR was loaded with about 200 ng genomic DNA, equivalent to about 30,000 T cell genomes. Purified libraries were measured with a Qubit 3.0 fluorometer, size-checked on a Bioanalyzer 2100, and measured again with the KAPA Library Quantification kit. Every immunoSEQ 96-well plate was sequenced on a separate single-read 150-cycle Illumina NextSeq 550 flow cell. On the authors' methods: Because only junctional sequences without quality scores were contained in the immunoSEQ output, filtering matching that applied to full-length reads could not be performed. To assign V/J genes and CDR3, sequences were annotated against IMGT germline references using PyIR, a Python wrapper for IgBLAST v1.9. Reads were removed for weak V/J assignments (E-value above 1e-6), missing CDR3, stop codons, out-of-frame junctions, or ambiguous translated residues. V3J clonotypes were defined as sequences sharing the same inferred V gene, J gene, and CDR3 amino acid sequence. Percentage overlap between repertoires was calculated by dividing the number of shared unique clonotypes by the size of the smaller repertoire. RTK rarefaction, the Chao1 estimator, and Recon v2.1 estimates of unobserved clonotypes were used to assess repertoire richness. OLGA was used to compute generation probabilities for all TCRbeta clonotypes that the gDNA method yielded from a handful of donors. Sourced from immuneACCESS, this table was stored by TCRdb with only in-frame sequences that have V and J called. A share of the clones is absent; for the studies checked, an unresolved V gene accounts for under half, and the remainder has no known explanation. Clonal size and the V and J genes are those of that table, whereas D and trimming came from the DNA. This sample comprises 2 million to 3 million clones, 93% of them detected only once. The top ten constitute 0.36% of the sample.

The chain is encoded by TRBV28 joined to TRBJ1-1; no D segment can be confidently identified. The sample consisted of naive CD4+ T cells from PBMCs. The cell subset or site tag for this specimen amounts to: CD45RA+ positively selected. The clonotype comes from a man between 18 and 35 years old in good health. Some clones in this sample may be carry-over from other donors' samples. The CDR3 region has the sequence CASSSPPRGAFF. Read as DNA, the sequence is TGTGCCAGCAGCAGCCCGCCCAGAGGAGCTTTCTTT. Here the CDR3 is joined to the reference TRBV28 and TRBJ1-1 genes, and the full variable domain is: DVKVTQSSRYLVKRTGEKVFLECVQDMDHENMFWYRQDPGLGLRLIYFSYDVKMKEKGDIPEGYSVSREKKERFSLILESASTNQTSMYLCASSSPPRGAFFGQGTRLTVV.